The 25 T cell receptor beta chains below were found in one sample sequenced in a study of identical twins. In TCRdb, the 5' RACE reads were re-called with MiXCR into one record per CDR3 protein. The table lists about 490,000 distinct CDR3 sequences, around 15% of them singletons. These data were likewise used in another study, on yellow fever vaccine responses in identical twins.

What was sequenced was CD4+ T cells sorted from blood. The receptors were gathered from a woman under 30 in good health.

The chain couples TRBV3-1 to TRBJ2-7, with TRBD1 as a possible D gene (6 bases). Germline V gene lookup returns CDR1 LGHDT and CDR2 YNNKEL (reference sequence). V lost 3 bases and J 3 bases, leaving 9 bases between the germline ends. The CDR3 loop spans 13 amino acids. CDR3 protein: CASSQSGDYEQYV. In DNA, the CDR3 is TGTGCCAGCAGCCAGTCAGGGGACTACGAGCAGTACGTC.

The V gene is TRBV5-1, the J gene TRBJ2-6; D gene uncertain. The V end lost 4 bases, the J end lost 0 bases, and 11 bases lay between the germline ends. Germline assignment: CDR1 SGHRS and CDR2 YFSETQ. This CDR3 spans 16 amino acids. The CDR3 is CASSGQRDSGANVLTF. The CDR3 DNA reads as TGCGCCAGCAGCGGGCAACGAGACTCTGGGGCCAACGTCCTGACTTTC. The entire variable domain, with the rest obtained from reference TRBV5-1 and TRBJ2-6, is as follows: KAGVTQTPRYLIKTRGQQVTLSCSPISGHRSVSWYQQTPGQGLQFLFEYFSETQRNKGNFPGRFSGRQFSNSRSEMNVSTLELGDSALYLCASSGQRDSGANVLTFGAGSRLTVL.

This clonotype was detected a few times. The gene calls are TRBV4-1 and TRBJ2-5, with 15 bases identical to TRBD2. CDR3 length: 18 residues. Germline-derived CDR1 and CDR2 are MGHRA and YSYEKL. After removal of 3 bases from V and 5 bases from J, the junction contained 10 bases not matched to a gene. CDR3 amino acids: CASSHEPGTSGRYETQYF. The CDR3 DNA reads TGCGCCAGCAGCCATGAACCCGGGACTAGCGGGAGGTATGAGACCCAGTACTTC.

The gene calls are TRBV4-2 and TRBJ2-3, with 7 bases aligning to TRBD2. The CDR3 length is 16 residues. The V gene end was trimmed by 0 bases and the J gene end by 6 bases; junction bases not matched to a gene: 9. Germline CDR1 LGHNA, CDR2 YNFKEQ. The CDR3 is CASSQDGSGVIDTQYF. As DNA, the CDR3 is TGTGCCAGCAGCCAAGACGGGAGCGGGGTGATCGATACGCAGTATTTT.

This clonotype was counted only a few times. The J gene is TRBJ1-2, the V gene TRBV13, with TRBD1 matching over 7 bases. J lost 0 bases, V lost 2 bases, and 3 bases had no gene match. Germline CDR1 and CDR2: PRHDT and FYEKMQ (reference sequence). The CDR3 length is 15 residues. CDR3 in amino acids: CASSLWDSANYGYTF. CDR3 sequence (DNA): TGTGCCAGCAGCTTATGGGACAGTGCTAACTATGGCTACACCTTC.

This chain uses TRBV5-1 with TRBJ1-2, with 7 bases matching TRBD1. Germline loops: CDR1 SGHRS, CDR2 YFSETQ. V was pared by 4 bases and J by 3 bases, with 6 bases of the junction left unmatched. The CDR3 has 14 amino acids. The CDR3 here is CASSLGQFDYGYTF. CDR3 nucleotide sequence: TGCGCCAGCAGCCTGGGACAGTTCGACTATGGCTACACCTTC.

The chain's CDR3 is CSAPIPTRNQETQYF. As DNA, the CDR3 is TGCAGTGCTCCAATCCCGACTAGAAACCAAGAGACCCAGTACTTC. The gene calls are TRBV20-1 and TRBJ2-5; D might be TRBD2 (6 bases). V was trimmed by 5 bases and J by 0 bases, leaving 16 bases between them. Germline CDR1 and CDR2: DFQATT and SNEGSKA (reference sequence). The CDR3 length is 15 residues.

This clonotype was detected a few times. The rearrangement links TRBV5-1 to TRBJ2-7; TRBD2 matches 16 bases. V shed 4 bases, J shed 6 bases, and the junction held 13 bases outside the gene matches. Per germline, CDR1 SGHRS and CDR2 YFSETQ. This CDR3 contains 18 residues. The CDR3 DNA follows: TGCGCCAGCAGCATAATACCGGGACTAGCGGGAGGGCCTCCCGAGCAGTACTTC. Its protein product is CASSIIPGLAGGPPEQYF. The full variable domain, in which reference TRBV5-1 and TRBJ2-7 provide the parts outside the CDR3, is KAGVTQTPRYLIKTRGQQVTLSCSPISGHRSVSWYQQTPGQGLQFLFEYFSETQRNKGNFPGRFSGRQFSNSRSEMNVSTLELGDSALYLCASSIIPGLAGGPPEQYFGPGTRLTVT.

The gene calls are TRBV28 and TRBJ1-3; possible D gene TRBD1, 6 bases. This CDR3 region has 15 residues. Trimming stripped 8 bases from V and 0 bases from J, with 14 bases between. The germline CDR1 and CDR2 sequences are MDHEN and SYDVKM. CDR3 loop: CASYYTGHSGNTIYF. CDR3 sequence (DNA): TGTGCCAGCTACTACACAGGGCACTCTGGAAACACCATATATTTT.

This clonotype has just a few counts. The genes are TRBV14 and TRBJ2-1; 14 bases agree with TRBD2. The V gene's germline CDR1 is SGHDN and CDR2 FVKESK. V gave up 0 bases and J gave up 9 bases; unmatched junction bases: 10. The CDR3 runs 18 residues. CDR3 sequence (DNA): TGTGCCAGCAGCCAAGATGCGGGGACTAGCGGGAGAGGGGCTGAGCAGTTCTTC. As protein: CASSQDAGTSGRGAEQFF. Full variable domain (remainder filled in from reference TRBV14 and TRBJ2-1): EAGVTQFPSHSVIEKGQTVTLRCDPISGHDNLYWYRRVMGKEIKFLLHFVKESKQDESGMPNNRFLAERTGGTYSTLKVQPAELEDSGVYFCASSQDAGTSGRGAEQFFGPGTRLTVL.

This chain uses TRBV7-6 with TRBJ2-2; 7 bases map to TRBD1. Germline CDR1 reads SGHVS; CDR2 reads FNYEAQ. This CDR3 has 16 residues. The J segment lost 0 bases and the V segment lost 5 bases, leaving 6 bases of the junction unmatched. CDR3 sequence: CASSPDRASNTGELFF. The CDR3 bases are TGTGCCAGCAGCCCCGACAGGGCTTCGAACACCGGGGAGCTGTTTTTT.

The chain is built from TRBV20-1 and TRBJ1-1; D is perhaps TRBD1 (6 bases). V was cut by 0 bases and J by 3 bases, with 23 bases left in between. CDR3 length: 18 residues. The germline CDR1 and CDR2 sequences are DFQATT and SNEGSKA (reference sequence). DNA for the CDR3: TGCAGTGCTAGAGATGCCCCCCGGTCAGGGGAGGAGGACACTGAAGCTTTCTTT. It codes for CSARDAPRSGEEDTEAFF.

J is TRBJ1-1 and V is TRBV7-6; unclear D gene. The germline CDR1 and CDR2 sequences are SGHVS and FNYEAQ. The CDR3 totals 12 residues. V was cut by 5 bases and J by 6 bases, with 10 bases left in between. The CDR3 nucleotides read TGTGCCAGCAGCCCTCTGGTTCCTGAAGCTTTCTTT. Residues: CASSPLVPEAFF.

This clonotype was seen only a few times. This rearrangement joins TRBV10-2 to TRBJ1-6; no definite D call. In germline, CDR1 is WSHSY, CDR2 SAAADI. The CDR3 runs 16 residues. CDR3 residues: CAARSGQSSYNSPLHF. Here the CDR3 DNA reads TGCGCAGCAAGGTCCGGGCAGAGCTCCTATAATTCACCCCTCCACTTT.

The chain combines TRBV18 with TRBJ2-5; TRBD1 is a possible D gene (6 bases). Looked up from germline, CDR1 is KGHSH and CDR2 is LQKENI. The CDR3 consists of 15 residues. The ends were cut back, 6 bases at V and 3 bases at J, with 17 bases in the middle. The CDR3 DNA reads TGTGCCAGCTCCCAGAGAAGGGGGAGAGAAGAGACCCAGTACTTC. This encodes CASSQRRGREETQYF. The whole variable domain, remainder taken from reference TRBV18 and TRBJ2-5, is NAGVMQNPRHLVRRRGQEARLRCSPMKGHSHVYWYRQLPEEGLKFMVYLQKENIIDESGMPKERFSAEFPKEGPSILRIQQVVRGDSAAYFCASSQRRGREETQYFGPGTRLLVL.

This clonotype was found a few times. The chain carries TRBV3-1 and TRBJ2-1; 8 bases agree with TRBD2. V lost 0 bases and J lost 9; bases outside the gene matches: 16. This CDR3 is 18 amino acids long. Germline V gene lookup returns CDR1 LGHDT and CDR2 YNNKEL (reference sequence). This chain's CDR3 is CASSQDMGPGGGSSEQFF. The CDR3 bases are TGTGCCAGCAGCCAAGATATGGGGCCCGGGGGGGGTTCGAGTGAGCAGTTCTTC.

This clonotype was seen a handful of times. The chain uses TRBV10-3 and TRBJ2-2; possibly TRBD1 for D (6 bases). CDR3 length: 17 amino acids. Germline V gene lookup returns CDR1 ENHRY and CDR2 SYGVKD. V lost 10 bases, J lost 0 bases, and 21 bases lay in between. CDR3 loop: CATPASGQPSNTGELFF. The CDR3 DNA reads TGTGCCACCCCCGCCTCGGGACAACCCTCGAACACCGGGGAGCTGTTTTTT.

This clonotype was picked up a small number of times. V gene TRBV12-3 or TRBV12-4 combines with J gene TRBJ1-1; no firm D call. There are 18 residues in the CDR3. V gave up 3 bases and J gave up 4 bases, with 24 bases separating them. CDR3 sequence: CASSLSRGSRRGSTEAFF. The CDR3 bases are TGTGCCAGCAGTTTGTCCCGGGGATCCCGACGAGGGAGCACTGAAGCTTTCTTT.

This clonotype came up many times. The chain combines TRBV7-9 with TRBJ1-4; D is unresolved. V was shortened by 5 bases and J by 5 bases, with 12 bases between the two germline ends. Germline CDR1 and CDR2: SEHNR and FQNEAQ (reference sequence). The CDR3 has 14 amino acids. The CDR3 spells CASSLSGTNEKLFF. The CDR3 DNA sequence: TGTGCCAGCAGCCTTTCGGGCACGAATGAAAAACTGTTTTTT.

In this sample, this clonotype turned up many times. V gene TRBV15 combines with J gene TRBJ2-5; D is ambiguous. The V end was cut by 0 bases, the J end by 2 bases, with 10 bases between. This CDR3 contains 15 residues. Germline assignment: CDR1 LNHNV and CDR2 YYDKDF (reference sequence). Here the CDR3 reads CATSRDGVTQETQYF. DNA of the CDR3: TGTGCCACCAGCAGAGATGGGGTGACACAAGAGACCCAGTACTTC.

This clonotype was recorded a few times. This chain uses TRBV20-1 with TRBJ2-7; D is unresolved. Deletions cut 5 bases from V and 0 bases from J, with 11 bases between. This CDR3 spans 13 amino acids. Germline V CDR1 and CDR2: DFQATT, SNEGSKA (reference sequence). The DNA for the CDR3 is TGCAGTGCTTCGACTGGCTCCTCCTACGAGCAGTACTTC. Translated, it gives CSASTGSSYEQYF.

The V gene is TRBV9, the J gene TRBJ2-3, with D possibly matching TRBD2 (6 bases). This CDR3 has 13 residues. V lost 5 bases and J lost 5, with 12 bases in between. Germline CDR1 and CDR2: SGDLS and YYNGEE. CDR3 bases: TGTGCCAGCAGGGGAGGCGCGTTAGATACGCAGTATTTT. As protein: CASRGGALDTQYF.

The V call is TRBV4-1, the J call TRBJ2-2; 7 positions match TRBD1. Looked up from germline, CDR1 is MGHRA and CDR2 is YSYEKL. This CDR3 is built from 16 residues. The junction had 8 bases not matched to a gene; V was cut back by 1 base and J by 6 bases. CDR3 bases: TGCGCCAGCAGCCAAGCTCGACAGGGTCCGTCCGGGGAGCTGTTTTTT. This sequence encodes CASSQARQGPSGELFF.

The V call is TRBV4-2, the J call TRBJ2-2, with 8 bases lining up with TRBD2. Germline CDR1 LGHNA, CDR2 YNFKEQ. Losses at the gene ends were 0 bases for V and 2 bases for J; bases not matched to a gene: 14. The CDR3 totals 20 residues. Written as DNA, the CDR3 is TGTGCCAGCAGCCAAGATCTTAGATCCCTGGGACTAGTAAACACCGGGGAGCTGTTTTTT. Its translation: CASSQDLRSLGLVNTGELFF.

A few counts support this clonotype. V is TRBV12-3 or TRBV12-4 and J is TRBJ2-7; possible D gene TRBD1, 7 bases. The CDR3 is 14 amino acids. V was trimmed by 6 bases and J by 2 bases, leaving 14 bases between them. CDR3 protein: CASSRGTDTYEQYF. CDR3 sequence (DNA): TGTGCCAGCAGCCGCGGGACAGATACCTACGAGCAGTACTTC.